This is a list of T cell receptor beta chains from one sample in a study of control samples from healthy donors and cancer patients. Here immunoSEQ multiplex PCR was the method, and the copy in TCRdb shows in-frame clones only, minus some. The sample lists hundreds of thousands of clones; over 75% were seen once. The sequenced sample was PBMCs. The receptors were gathered from an older woman with lung cancer. Each CDR3 is given without its conserved first and last residue.

v_call,j_call,cdr3_aa
TRBV6-5,TRBJ2-7,ASRIGGVYEQY
TRBV19,TRBJ1-2,ASSTTGTGNYGYT
TRBV6-5,TRBJ2-5,ASARGGGEQETQY
TRBV28,TRBJ1-5,ASRLGNQPQH
TRBV11-3,TRBJ1-6,ASSLTGSSYNSPLH
TRBV27,TRBJ2-5,ASSGMWPADGTGGAGETQY
TRBV3-1/TRBV3-2,TRBJ2-5,ASSQLQETQY
TRBV5-4,TRBJ2-1,ASSLGTGGNYNEQF
TRBV6-6,TRBJ1-5,ASRRQGNDQPQH
TRBV3-1/TRBV3-2,TRBJ1-6,ASSQALDGPLH
TRBV5-6,TRBJ2-2,ASSQGLYGELF
TRBV6-5,TRBJ1-1,ASRARGNTEAF
TRBV24-1,TRBJ2-5,ATATGTQETQY
TRBV10-1,TRBJ2-3,ASSENPSPTDTQY
TRBV19,TRBJ2-1,ASSPRGLYNEQF
TRBV30,TRBJ1-5,AWSVQGTRKGQH
TRBV7-6,TRBJ1-3,ASSWGIPGNTIY
TRBV11-3,TRBJ1-1,ASSSKNTEAF
TRBV6-5,TRBJ1-1,ASTAGRQHSTEAF
TRBV3-1/TRBV3-2,TRBJ1-6,ASSQSGIADSPLH
TRBV4-2,TRBJ1-6,ASSQDLVSTGTNNSPLH
TRBV4-1,TRBJ1-4,ASSQVGTDEKLF
TRBV4-1,TRBJ2-1,ASSLFTSGISYNEQF
TRBV5-1,TRBJ2-3,ASSPPGQGFDTQY
TRBV7-9,TRBJ1-2,ASSPISLYGYT
TRBV5-1,TRBJ2-7,ASSLDRSSYEQY
TRBV6-4,TRBJ2-3,ASSGTSDTDTQY
TRBV9,TRBJ2-6,ASSVATGGTGANVLT
TRBV29-1,TRBJ1-1,SARIGKNVEAF
TRBV7-2,TRBJ2-4,ASSLDQGTGRNIQY
TRBV28,TRBJ2-1,ASSYRGVNEQF
TRBV4-2,TRBJ2-3,ASSQDIASGNTDTQY
TRBV28,TRBJ2-7,ASSSSGTGGYEQY
TRBV9,TRBJ2-5,ASSVATGGQETQY
TRBV3-1/TRBV3-2,TRBJ1-3,ASSQDRNTIY
TRBV9,TRBJ2-7,ASSVGVGTYYEQY
TRBV27,TRBJ1-1,ASNQGKRGTEAF
TRBV7-9,TRBJ1-5,ASSSGQGIAPQH
TRBV6-1,TRBJ2-1,ASSEARGSGSLNEQF
TRBV5-6,TRBJ1-5,ASSLNSGSRAQPQH
TRBV12-3/TRBV12-4,TRBJ2-3,ASSLGQLDTQY
TRBV11-3,TRBJ2-3,ASSLGDRGRGTDTQY
TRBV2,TRBJ1-5,ASKPDTASNQPQH
TRBV4-2,TRBJ2-3,ASSQHGEGYTDTQY
TRBV7-2,TRBJ1-1,ASRTTGGTEAF
TRBV2,TRBJ2-5,ASSLGRGYQETQY
TRBV7-8,TRBJ1-5,ASSLGGPTPQH
TRBV9,TRBJ1-2,ASSTTSGTYGYT
TRBV3-1/TRBV3-2,TRBJ1-5,ASSRGQGGSQPQH
TRBV18,TRBJ1-1,ASSLSGGGTTEAF
TRBV12-3/TRBV12-4,TRBJ2-1,ASESGYNEQF
TRBV6-5,TRBJ1-6,ASSFGQSSYNSPLH
TRBV5-1,TRBJ2-3,ASSRGGATDTQY
TRBV18,TRBJ1-5,ASSLGLDQPQH
TRBV24-1,TRBJ2-3,ATSRGGDGPKDTQY
TRBV7-3,TRBJ2-1,ASSRLAGSEQF
TRBV11-1,TRBJ2-5,ASSPGRETQY
TRBV4-1,TRBJ2-2,ASSPRHPPGDTNTGELF
TRBV5-1,TRBJ2-2,ASRIGTDTGELF